A selection of T cell receptor beta chains follows, all from one sample in a study of vaccination effects on CD4 cells after COVID-19. These TCRs' antigens remain unknown. Method: immunoSEQ multiplex PCR; TCRdb's copy keeps in-frame clones and lacks some. Of 25,000 to 30,000 clones listed, about three quarters were seen once; the top ten hold under 7.5%. The starting material was CD4+ T cells from PBMCs cultured with SARS-CoV-2 spike peptides, obtained after COVID-19 vaccination. These receptors all come from a human donor who received a COVID-19 vaccine. Some clones in this sample may be carry-over from other donors' samples. Each CDR3 is given with its conserved first and last residue. Fields, in order: V gene, clone size, J gene, D gene, CDR3 protein, CDR3 DNA. A D gene is named only where the DNA matches it firmly. Clone size is shown for a subset of rows, as once, few, many or a class of expanded clone.

V gene: TRBV5-1
clone size: .
J gene: TRBJ1-2
D gene: .
CDR3 protein: CASSPDSSGMGYTF
CDR3 DNA: TGCGCCAGCAGCCCCGACAGCTCCGGGATGGGCTACACCTTC

V gene: TRBV9
clone size: .
J gene: TRBJ2-2
D gene: TRBD2
CDR3 protein: CASSVAGTSGTGELFF
CDR3 DNA: TGTGCCAGCAGCGTAGCTGGGACTAGCGGGACCGGGGAGCTGTTTTTT

V gene: TRBV9
clone size: few
J gene: TRBJ1-2
D gene: .
CDR3 protein: CASSPNSGNYGYTF
CDR3 DNA: TGTGCCAGCAGCCCTAACTCAGGAAACTATGGCTACACCTTC

V gene: TRBV2
clone size: .
J gene: TRBJ2-5
D gene: .
CDR3 protein: CASSDRFAETQYF
CDR3 DNA: TGTGCCAGCAGTGATAGGTTTGCGGAGACCCAGTACTTC

V gene: TRBV12-3/TRBV12-4
clone size: .
J gene: TRBJ1-2
D gene: TRBD1
CDR3 protein: CASSPDRGYGYTF
CDR3 DNA: TGTGCCAGCAGCCCCGACAGGGGCTATGGCTACACCTTC

V gene: TRBV18
clone size: .
J gene: TRBJ1-1
D gene: TRBD1
CDR3 protein: CASSPITGGSRTEAFF
CDR3 DNA: TGTGCCAGCTCACCGATTACAGGGGGTTCTCGAACTGAAGCTTTCTTT

V gene: TRBV15
clone size: .
J gene: TRBJ1-3
D gene: .
CDR3 protein: CATSRGDGYGNTIYF
CDR3 DNA: TGTGCCACCAGCAGAGGGGACGGCTATGGAAACACCATATATTTT

V gene: TRBV6-5
clone size: .
J gene: TRBJ1-1
D gene: .
CDR3 protein: CASRSNPDEAFF
CDR3 DNA: TGTGCCAGCAGAAGCAACCCGGATGAAGCTTTCTTT

V gene: TRBV27
clone size: .
J gene: TRBJ1-5
D gene: .
CDR3 protein: CASSLRGNQPQHF
CDR3 DNA: TGTGCCAGCAGTTTAAGGGGGAATCAGCCCCAGCATTTT

V gene: TRBV5-6
clone size: .
J gene: TRBJ2-4
D gene: TRBD1
CDR3 protein: CASSFYGTGVLAKNIQYF
CDR3 DNA: TGTGCCAGCAGCTTTTACGGGACAGGGGTTCTAGCCAAAAACATTCAGTACTTC

V gene: TRBV6-5
clone size: .
J gene: TRBJ1-6
D gene: .
CDR3 protein: CASSYSNSPLHF
CDR3 DNA: TGTGCCAGCAGTTACTCCAATTCACCCCTCCACTTT

V gene: TRBV18
clone size: few
J gene: TRBJ1-2
D gene: .
CDR3 protein: CASSPRVGDGYTF
CDR3 DNA: TGTGCCAGCTCACCACGGGTGGGGGATGGCTACACCTTC

V gene: TRBV5-6
clone size: medium-sized
J gene: TRBJ2-3
D gene: TRBD2
CDR3 protein: CASSLGGSSGKDTQYF
CDR3 DNA: TGTGCCAGCAGCTTGGGGGGGTCTAGCGGGAAAGATACGCAGTATTTT

V gene: TRBV9
clone size: .
J gene: TRBJ2-1
D gene: TRBD2
CDR3 protein: CASSVEGLAHNEQFF
CDR3 DNA: TGTGCCAGCAGCGTAGAGGGACTAGCCCACAATGAGCAGTTCTTC

V gene: TRBV6-1
clone size: .
J gene: TRBJ1-2
D gene: .
CDR3 protein: CASSESVVGTYGYTF
CDR3 DNA: TGTGCCAGCAGTGAATCAGTCGTGGGCACTTATGGCTACACCTTC

V gene: TRBV28
clone size: .
J gene: TRBJ2-7
D gene: TRBD2
CDR3 protein: CASRNLSGFYEQYF
CDR3 DNA: TGTGCCAGCAGAAATCTTAGCGGGTTCTACGAGCAGTACTTC

V gene: TRBV12-3/TRBV12-4
clone size: medium-sized
J gene: TRBJ1-2
D gene: .
CDR3 protein: CASSQGPGYTF
CDR3 DNA: TGTGCCAGCAGCCAGGGGCCTGGCTACACCTTC

V gene: TRBV7-8
clone size: .
J gene: TRBJ2-2
D gene: TRBD2
CDR3 protein: CASSYRRGENTGELFF
CDR3 DNA: TGTGCCAGCAGCTATCGACGGGGGGAGAACACCGGGGAGCTGTTTTTT

V gene: TRBV6-6
clone size: once
J gene: TRBJ1-5
D gene: .
CDR3 protein: CASSYSGYSNQPQHF
CDR3 DNA: TGTGCCAGCAGTTACTCGGGGTATAGCAATCAGCCCCAGCATTTT

V gene: TRBV2
clone size: once
J gene: TRBJ2-5
D gene: TRBD1
CDR3 protein: CASRGDRAKETQYF
CDR3 DNA: TGTGCCAGCAGAGGGGACAGGGCGAAAGAGACCCAGTACTTC